This T cell receptor (beta chain) was obtained from a study of T-cell reconstitution after alpha-beta-depleted transplantation in children. This clonotype was seen many times. Using unique molecular identifiers, the investigators prepared the TCRbeta library. From the PCR reads, TCRdb called clonotypes with MiXCR, one entry per CDR3 protein. The sample includes about 360,000 distinct CDR3 sequences, 10% to 15% of them seen just once. Trimming cost V 3 bases and J 0 bases, with 5 bases left between them. Germline assignment: CDR1 MNHEY and CDR2 SVGEGT. There are 13 residues in the CDR3. Source: PBMCs, taken from the stem cell graft. The chain uses TRBV6-2 or TRBV6-3 and TRBJ1-1; D is unclear. The sequence came from a human donor who donated a stem cell graft to a child with Fanconi anemia. CDR3 DNA sequence: TGTGCCAGCAGTTATCTCATGAACACTGAAGCTTTCTTT. Its translation: CASSYLMNTEAFF.